This TCR beta chain was obtained from a study of siplizumab effects on memory and regulatory T cells (dated by TCRdb to the late 2010s). Regarding the study in general: The study examined how the anti-CD2 antibody siplizumab affects alloreactive T-cell subsets in allogeneic mixed lymphocyte reactions built from human PBMCs.

What the research found in general, with its limitations: For roughly 75-97% of proliferating CD4+ or CD8+ clones, no naive or memory phenotype could be assigned. Among mappable alloreactive CD4+ clones, an average Treg-derived fraction of about 70% was observed with siplizumab, compared with 26.9% in control reactions. The cumulative frequency of alloreactive sequences traceable to unstimulated CD4+ memory T cells was significantly reduced by siplizumab. Compared with memory T cells, unstimulated naive T cells appeared more diverse, and naive cells seemed to make a substantial contribution to the alloresponse. Because sequences below about 10^-5 frequency were poorly captured, only a minor fraction of alloreactive clones could be mapped to unstimulated subsets. Whether proliferating Tregs from siplizumab cultures were suppressive was not functionally confirmed.

For this clone: Its antigen remains undetermined. No per-base quality is available; no much larger clone lies one base away.

Here V drops 8 bases and J drops 9 bases, and the junction holds 8 bases not matched to any gene. The CDR3 covers 13 residues, taking in both the cysteine and the phenylalanine. Of the read, only the CDR3 DNA is kept; its 39 bases are in frame from base 1. CDR1 and CDR2 were assigned from the germline V gene as MNHNS and SASEGT. Library prep was done by the immunoSEQ multiplex PCR assay. Around 92,000 TCR templates per sample were assayed by the deep sequencing platform. Genomic DNA extracted from sorted T cells was the material used for TCRbeta CDR3 sequencing. Regarding the original processing steps: The R programming language was used for clonal analysis of TCRbeta CDR3 data. Comparing unstimulated samples against CFSE-low samples taken after the reaction was how alloreactive CD4+ and CD8+ clones were defined. Alloreactive CD4+ clones were assigned to regulatory or non-regulatory origin by matching sequences to sorted unstimulated Treg and non-Treg repertoires. The table comes from immuneACCESS by way of TCRdb, which keeps in-frame sequences with V and J called. Part of the clones is missing from these tables; in studies checked, under half for an unresolved V gene and the rest for unknown reasons. That table gives V, J and clone size, and the DNA gave D and trimming. The sample includes fewer than 70,000 clones, with over 70% observed a single time. The top ten hold about 1.5% of the sample.

Sorted unstimulated T cells and proliferating T cells recovered from mixed lymphocyte reactions underwent TCRbeta CDR3 sequencing. Fresh whole blood from nine to ten HLA-typed healthy donors was used as the source from which PBMCs were isolated. Unstimulated CD4+ regulatory T cells were FACS-sorted to map the origin of alloreactive clones. The sequence was collected from a human donor in good health. Recombination connected TRBV6-1 to TRBJ2-4, with 9 central nucleotides matching TRBD1. What was sequenced was Tregs sorted from blood. This receptor has the CDR3 CASAGQGKTIQYF. The bases are TGTGCCAGCGCAGGACAGGGGAAGACCATTCAGTACTTC.